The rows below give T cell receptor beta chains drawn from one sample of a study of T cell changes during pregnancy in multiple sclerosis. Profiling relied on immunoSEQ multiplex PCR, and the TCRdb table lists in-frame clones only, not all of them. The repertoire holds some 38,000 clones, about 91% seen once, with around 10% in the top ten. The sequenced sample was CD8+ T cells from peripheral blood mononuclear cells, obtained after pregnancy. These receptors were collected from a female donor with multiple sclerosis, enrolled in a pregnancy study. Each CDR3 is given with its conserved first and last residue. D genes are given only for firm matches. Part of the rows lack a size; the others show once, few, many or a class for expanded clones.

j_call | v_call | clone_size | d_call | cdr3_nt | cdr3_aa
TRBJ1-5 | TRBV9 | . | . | TGTGCCAGCAGCCCCGAGGGTCGGGGAAATCAGCCCCAGCATTTT | CASSPEGRGNQPQHF
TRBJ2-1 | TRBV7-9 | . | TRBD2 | TGTGCCAGCAGCTTTCCACCGGGACTAGCGGGTGACAATGAGCAGTTCTTC | CASSFPPGLAGDNEQFF
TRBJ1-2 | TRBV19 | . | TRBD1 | TGTGCCAGTAGTCCGCGCCCGACAGGGGGAAGATATGGCTACACCTTC | CASSPRPTGGRYGYTF
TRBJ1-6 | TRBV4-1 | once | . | TGCGCCAGCAGCCAAGATCCTTGGGGGGGTAATTCACCCCTCCACTTT | CASSQDPWGGNSPLHF
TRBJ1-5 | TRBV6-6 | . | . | TGTGCCAGCCGAATCTGGGGGGAGGATCAGCCCCAGCATTTT | CASRIWGEDQPQHF
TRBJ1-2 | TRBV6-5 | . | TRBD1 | TGTGCCAGCAGACCGGACAGGGTAGAGGCTGGCTACACCTTC | CASRPDRVEAGYTF
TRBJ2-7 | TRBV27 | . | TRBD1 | TGTGCCAGCAGTTTGCGAGAGACAGGGGTGGGCGAGCAGTACTTC | CASSLRETGVGEQYF
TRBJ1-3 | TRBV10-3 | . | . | TGTGCCATCAGTGAGTCGATTATCAGGGACTCTGGAAACACCATATATTTT | CAISESIIRDSGNTIYF
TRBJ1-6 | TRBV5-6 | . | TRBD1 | TGTGCCAGCAGCTTTACCCAGGACAGGGGAAATAATTCACCCCTCCACTTT | CASSFTQDRGNNSPLHF
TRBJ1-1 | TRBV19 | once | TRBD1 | TGTGCCACAGGCGGGCTAGGGGGCAACACTGAAGCTTTCTTT | CATGGLGGNTEAFF
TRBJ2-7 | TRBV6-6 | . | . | TGTGCCAGCAGTTACGCGCCAGCTAGGCCCTACGAGCAGTACTTC | CASSYAPARPYEQYF
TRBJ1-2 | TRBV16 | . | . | TGTGCCAGCAGCCAATCGATTGTGGCGGATTCAGCTGGCTACACCTTC | CASSQSIVADSAGYTF
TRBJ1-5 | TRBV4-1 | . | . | TGCGCCAGCAGCCAAGGCCCGCAGATCCAGGGTAATCAGCCCCAGCATTTT | CASSQGPQIQGNQPQHF
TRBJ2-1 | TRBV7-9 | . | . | TGTGCCAGCAGCTTTAGCGAGGTCGGTCGAGGTGAGCAGTTCTTC | CASSFSEVGRGEQFF
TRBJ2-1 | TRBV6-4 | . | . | TGTGCCAGCAGTGACTCGAACGCGGGCGGCAATGAGCAGTTCTTC | CASSDSNAGGNEQFF
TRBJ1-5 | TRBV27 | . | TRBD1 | TGTGCCAGCAGTTTAAGAGGAAACAGGGGTTGGCCTCAGCCCCAGCATTTT | CASSLRGNRGWPQPQHF
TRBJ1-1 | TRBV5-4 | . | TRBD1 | TGTGCCAGCAGCAAGGACAGGGGTTGGGCCACTGAAGCTTTCTTT | CASSKDRGWATEAFF
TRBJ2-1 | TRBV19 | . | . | TGTGCCAGTAGTTGGGCCGACAGAAAGAGCTCCTACAATGAGCAGTTCTTC | CASSWADRKSSYNEQFF
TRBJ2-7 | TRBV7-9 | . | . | TGTGCCAGCCAAGGCAGGGATTCCTACGAGCAGTACTTC | CASQGRDSYEQYF
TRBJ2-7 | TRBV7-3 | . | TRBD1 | TGTGCCAGCAGCTCCGGGACAGGGGACGAGCAGTACTTC | CASSSGTGDEQYF
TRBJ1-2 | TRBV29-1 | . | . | TGCAGCGTTCTAGGGGACTATGGCTACACCTTC | CSVLGDYGYTF
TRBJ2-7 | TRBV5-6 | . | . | TGTGCCAGCAGCTTGGGGGGGACTGAAGAGCAGTACTTC | CASSLGGTEEQYF
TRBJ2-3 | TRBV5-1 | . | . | TGCGCCAGCAGCTTGGCCGGCGGGACTTGGACAGATACGCAGTATTTT | CASSLAGGTWTDTQYF
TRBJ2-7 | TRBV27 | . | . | TGTGCCAGCAGACAATCCTACGAGCAGTACTTC | CASRQSYEQYF
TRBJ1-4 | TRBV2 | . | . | TGTGCCAGCAGTAACTTAGACAGTCTCAATGAAAAACTGTTTTTT | CASSNLDSLNEKLFF
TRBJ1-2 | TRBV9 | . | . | TGTGCCAGCAGCGTCCGGGAAACTAACTATGGCTACACCTTC | CASSVRETNYGYTF
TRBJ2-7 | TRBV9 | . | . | TGTGCCAGCAGCGTAAACCCCCCCCAGGGTAACCACGAGCAGTACTTC | CASSVNPPQGNHEQYF